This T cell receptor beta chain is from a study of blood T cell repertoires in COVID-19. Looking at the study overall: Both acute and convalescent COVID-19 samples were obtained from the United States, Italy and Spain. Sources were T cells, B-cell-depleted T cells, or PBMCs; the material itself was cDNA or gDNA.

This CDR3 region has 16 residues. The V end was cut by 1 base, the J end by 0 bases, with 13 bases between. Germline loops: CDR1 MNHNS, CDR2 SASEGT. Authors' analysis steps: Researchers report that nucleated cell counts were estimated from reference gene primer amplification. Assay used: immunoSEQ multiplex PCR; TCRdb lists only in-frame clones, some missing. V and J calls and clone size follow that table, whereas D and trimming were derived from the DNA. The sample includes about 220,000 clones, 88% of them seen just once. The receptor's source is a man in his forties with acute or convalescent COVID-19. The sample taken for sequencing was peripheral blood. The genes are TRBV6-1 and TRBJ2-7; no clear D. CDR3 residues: CASSEVVVLPSYEQYF. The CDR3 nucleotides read TGTGCCAGCAGTGAAGTAGTCGTTTTACCCTCCTACGAGCAGTACTTC.